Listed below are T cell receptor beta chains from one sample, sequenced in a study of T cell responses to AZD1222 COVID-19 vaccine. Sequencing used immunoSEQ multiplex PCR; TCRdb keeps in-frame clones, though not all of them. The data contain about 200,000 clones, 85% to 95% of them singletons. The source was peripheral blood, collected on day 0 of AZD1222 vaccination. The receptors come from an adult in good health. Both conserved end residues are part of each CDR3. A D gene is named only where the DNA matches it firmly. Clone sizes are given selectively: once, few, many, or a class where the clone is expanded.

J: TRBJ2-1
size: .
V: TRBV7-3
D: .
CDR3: CASSKSGATDEQFF
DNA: TGTGCCAGCAGCAAATCGGGAGCCACCGATGAGCAGTTCTTC

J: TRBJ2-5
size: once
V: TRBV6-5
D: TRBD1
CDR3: CASKGQGETQYF
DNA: TGTGCCAGCAAGGGACAGGGGGAGACCCAGTACTTC

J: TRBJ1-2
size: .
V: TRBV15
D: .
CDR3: CATSTRTRRDGYTF
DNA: TGTGCCACCAGCACCAGGACGCGGAGGGATGGCTACACCTTC

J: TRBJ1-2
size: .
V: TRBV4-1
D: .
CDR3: CASSPSSWTENYGYTF
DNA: TGCGCCAGCAGCCCCTCCTCCTGGACAGAAAATTATGGCTACACCTTC

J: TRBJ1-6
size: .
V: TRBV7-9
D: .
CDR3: CASEAAQRGSPLHF
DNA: TGTGCCAGTGAGGCCGCTCAGCGGGGGTCACCCCTCCACTTT

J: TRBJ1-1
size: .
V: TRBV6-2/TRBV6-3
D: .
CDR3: CASSYGWPEAFF
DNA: TGTGCCAGCAGTTACGGGTGGCCTGAAGCTTTCTTT

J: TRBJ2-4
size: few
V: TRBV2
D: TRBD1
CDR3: CASDRENIQYF
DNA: TGTGCCAGCGACAGGGAAAACATTCAGTACTTC

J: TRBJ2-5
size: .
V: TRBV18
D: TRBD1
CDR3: CASSLLDRGQETQYF
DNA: TGTGCCAGCTCACTCCTTGACAGGGGCCAAGAGACCCAGTACTTC

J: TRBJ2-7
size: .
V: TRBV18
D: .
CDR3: CASSPPTGSYEQYF
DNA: TGTGCCAGCTCACCGCCGACAGGTTCGTACGAGCAGTACTTC

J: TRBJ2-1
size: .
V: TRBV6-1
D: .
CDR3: CATGTGSYNEQFF
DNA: TGTGCCACCGGGACGGGTTCCTACAATGAGCAGTTCTTC

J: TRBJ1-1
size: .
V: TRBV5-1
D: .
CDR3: CASSLSGFLNTEAFF
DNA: TGCGCCAGCAGCTTGAGTGGGTTCCTGAACACTGAAGCTTTCTTT

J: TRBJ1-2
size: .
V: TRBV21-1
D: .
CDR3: CASTIQGSNYGYTF
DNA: TGTGCCAGCACGATACAGGGAAGTAACTATGGCTACACCTTC

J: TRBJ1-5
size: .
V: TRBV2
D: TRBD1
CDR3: CASSRQGGSNQPQHF
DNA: TGTGCCAGCAGCAGACAGGGCGGGAGCAATCAGCCCCAGCATTTT

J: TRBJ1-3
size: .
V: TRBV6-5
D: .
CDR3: CASSYRGSGNTIYF
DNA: TGTGCCAGCAGTTACAGGGGATCTGGAAACACCATATATTTT

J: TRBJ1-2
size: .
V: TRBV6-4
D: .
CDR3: CASSDFGGHGYTF
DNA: TGTGCCAGCAGTGACTTTGGAGGGCATGGCTACACCTTC

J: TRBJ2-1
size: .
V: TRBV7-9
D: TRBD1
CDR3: CASSLDRGLYNEQFF
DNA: TGTGCCAGCTCCCTGGACAGGGGTCTTTACAATGAGCAGTTCTTC

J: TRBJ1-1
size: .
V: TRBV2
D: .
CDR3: CASRMVGAEAFF
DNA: TGTGCCAGCAGGATGGTTGGTGCTGAAGCTTTCTTT

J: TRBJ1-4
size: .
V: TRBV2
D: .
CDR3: CASGRAYEKLFF
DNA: TGTGCCAGCGGGCGGGCTTATGAAAAACTGTTTTTT

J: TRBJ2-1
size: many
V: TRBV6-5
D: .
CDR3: CASGEGGGVYNEQFF
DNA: TGTGCCAGCGGCGAGGGAGGGGGCGTCTACAATGAGCAGTTCTTC

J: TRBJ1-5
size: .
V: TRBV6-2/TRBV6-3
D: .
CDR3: CASSSRPAGYSNQPQHF
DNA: TGTGCCAGCAGTTCCCGCCCGGCAGGGTATAGCAATCAGCCCCAGCATTTT

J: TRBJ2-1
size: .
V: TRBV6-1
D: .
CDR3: CASSESGLYYNEQFF
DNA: TGTGCCAGCAGTGAATCGGGACTGTACTACAATGAGCAGTTCTTC